This T cell receptor (beta chain) was sequenced for a study of cytomegalovirus exposure and HLA in healthy donors. Overall study: The Caucasian-associated ancestry cluster contained 75% to 85% of the roughly 400 genotyped donors. Overall study results and limits: Prior analysis indicated that the majority of TCR beta V segments exhibited productivity approximately 87% or approximately 30% of the time. Certain sequence variants were highly shared and formed a cluster, and this cluster was likely a sequencing artifact.

For this clone: Its target is not known.

The CDR3 covers 14 residues. Per germline, CDR1 MNHEY and CDR2 SVGAGI. The V and J ends lost 2 bases and 7 bases respectively, with 14 bases between them. Donors in the study were healthy people who gave bone marrow. The primer mix had 60 Vbeta and 13 Jbeta primers. Some clones are missing from TCRdb's copy, which holds only in-frame ones; the method was immunoSEQ multiplex PCR. The table records 100,000 to 120,000 clones, over 65% of them present only once. The sequencing sample was made of PBMCs. The chain couples TRBV6-5 to TRBJ1-2, with D unresolved. The clonotype was recovered from a man aged 25-45 years in good health and CMV-seropositive. CDR3: CASSYAKDGSGYTF. CDR3 nucleotides: TGTGCCAGCAGTTACGCCAAGGACGGGAGTGGCTACACCTTC.